The present T cell receptor beta chain was sequenced within a study of cytomegalovirus exposure and HLA in healthy donors. Using immunoSEQ multiplex PCR, the repertoire was profiled, and TCRdb retains in-frame clones only, with some absent. The data contain some 140,000 clones, 80% to 90% of them singletons. This CDR3 has 14 amino acids. Looked up from germline, CDR1 is SGHRS and CDR2 is YFSETQ. The V gene end was trimmed by 4 bases and the J gene end by 3 bases; junction bases not matched to a gene: 5. This sequence was found in a woman aged 25 to 39 in good health and CMV-seronegative. The material sequenced was PBMCs. The chain couples TRBV5-1 to TRBJ1-1; the match to TRBD1 covers 8 bases. CDR3 amino acids: CASSRTGRDTEAFF. Written as DNA, the CDR3 is TGCGCCAGCAGCAGGACAGGGAGGGACACTGAAGCTTTCTTT. Using reference TRBV5-1 and TRBJ1-1 for the parts outside the CDR3, the full variable domain is KAGVTQTPRYLIKTRGQQVTLSCSPISGHRSVSWYQQTPGQGLQFLFEYFSETQRNKGNFPGRFSGRQFSNSRSEMNVSTLELGDSALYLCASSRTGRDTEAFFGQGTRLTVV.